A single sample is the source of the 11 T cell receptor beta chains below, sequenced in a study of blood T cell repertoires in COVID-19. Method: immunoSEQ multiplex PCR; TCRdb's copy keeps in-frame clones and lacks some. In the table there are 250,000 or so clones, 88% of which are singletons. The specimen sequenced was peripheral blood. These receptors were taken from a woman in her thirties or forties who had recovered from COVID-19.

The chain is built from TRBV7-3 and TRBJ2-5; D might be TRBD2 (6 bases). Per germline, CDR1 SGHTA and CDR2 FQGTGA. The CDR3 extends over 13 amino acids. Trimming pared 3 bases from V and 3 bases from J, leaving 8 bases between. Here the CDR3 reads CASSLGGKETQYF. The CDR3 DNA sequence: TGTGCCAGCAGCTTGGGCGGGAAAGAGACCCAGTACTTC.

This clone was seen just once. V gene TRBV12-3 or TRBV12-4 combines with J gene TRBJ2-7; D is perhaps TRBD2 (5 bases). The CDR3 extends over 13 amino acids. V was clipped by 3 bases and J by 2 bases, with 8 bases between them. The CDR3 here is CASSLGATYEQYF. CDR3 DNA: TGTGCCAGCAGTTTGGGAGCAACCTACGAGCAGTACTTC.

Here the CDR3 reads CASSLPVSGGSSYNEQFF. CDR3 DNA: TGTGCCAGCAGCTTACCGGTGTCGGGCGGGAGCTCCTACAATGAGCAGTTCTTC. This rearrangement joins TRBV11-2 to TRBJ2-1, with TRBD2 matching over 7 bases. CDR1 and CDR2 (germline): SGHAT, FQNNGV. CDR3 length: 18 amino acids. The ends lost 2 bases at V and 0 bases at J; junction bases unmatched: 10.

J is TRBJ1-1 and V is TRBV6-6, with D perhaps matching TRBD1 (5 bases). The CDR3 spans 14 residues. Germline V gene data show CDR1 as MNHNY and CDR2 as SVGAGI (reference sequence). With 7 bases removed from V and 5 bases from J, the gap between germline ends came to 17 bases. CDR3 nucleotides: TGTGCCAGCACCCCCCCGGGGGGATGGACTGAAGCTTTCTTT. It is translated as CASTPPGGWTEAFF.

This chain uses TRBV7-9 with TRBJ2-7; 8 nucleotides match TRBD2. CDR3 length: 14 amino acids. Per the germline V gene, CDR1 is SEHNR and CDR2 is FQNEAQ (reference sequence). V dropped 5 bases and J dropped 2; count of bases not matched to a gene: 5. The CDR3 nucleotides are TGTGCCAGCAGCCTCGGGACTAGTCCCTACGAGCAGTACTTC. Amino acids: CASSLGTSPYEQYF.

This clone came up a few times. V gene TRBV5-1 combines with J gene TRBJ1-6, with D unclear. Germline assignment: CDR1 SGHRS and CDR2 YFSETQ. Trimming stripped 0 bases from V and 0 bases from J, with 4 bases between. The CDR3 contains 15 residues. The CDR3 DNA follows: TGCGCCAGCAGCTTGGCCAGCTCCTATAATTCACCCCTCCACTTT. Protein product: CASSLASSYNSPLHF. The complete variable domain, with remaining parts taken from reference TRBV5-1 and TRBJ1-6, reads KAGVTQTPRYLIKTRGQQVTLSCSPISGHRSVSWYQQTPGQGLQFLFEYFSETQRNKGNFPGRFSGRQFSNSRSEMNVSTLELGDSALYLCASSLASSYNSPLHFGNGTRLTVT.

Here the CDR3 reads CATSEPQAGGPDTQYF. The CDR3 nucleotides are TGTGCCACCAGTGAACCACAAGCGGGAGGGCCAGATACGCAGTATTTT. The chain couples TRBV24-1 to TRBJ2-3; 10 nucleotides agree with TRBD2. V trimming: 4 bases; J trimming: 4 bases; junction bases outside the gene matches: 7. The V gene's germline CDR1 is KGHDR and CDR2 SFDVKD. The CDR3 runs to 16 residues.

This chain joins TRBV7-7 and TRBJ1-3, with TRBD1 as a possible D gene (6 bases). V was cut by 5 bases and J by 2 bases, with 13 bases left in between. Germline V lookup: CDR1 SSHAT, CDR2 FNYEAQ (reference sequence). The CDR3 contains 15 residues. CDR3 DNA sequence: TGTGCCAGCAGCCCAGAAACAGGGACTGGAAACACCATATATTTT. The encoded protein is CASSPETGTGNTIYF.

The V gene is TRBV29-1, the J gene TRBJ2-1; 7 bases fit TRBD2. Germline trimming cut 4 bases from V and 0 bases from J; bases unmatched to any gene: 12. The CDR3 totals 17 residues. From germline, CDR1 is SQVTM and CDR2 ANQGSEA. The CDR3 nucleotides read TGCAGCGTTGTGGGGACTATCCTCCAGGGCTCCTACAATGAGCAGTTCTTC. It encodes CSVVGTILQGSYNEQFF.

This chain links TRBV6-5 with TRBJ2-1; 8 nucleotides line up with TRBD2. The V gene end was trimmed by 8 bases and the J gene end by 5 bases; junction bases not matched to a gene: 5. The CDR3 covers 13 residues. Germline CDR1 is MNHEY and CDR2 is SVGAGI. CDR3 sequence: CASAPGGDNEQFF. CDR3 sequence (DNA): TGTGCCAGCGCCCCGGGGGGGGACAATGAGCAGTTCTTC.

The chain employs TRBV6-5 and TRBJ2-7; 10 bases agree with TRBD2. Germline CDR1 MNHEY, CDR2 SVGAGI. Trimming took 8 bases from V and 5 from J; bases not matched to a gene: 12. The CDR3 has 15 residues. The CDR3 coding sequence is TGTGCCAGCCCTAACGAGGCTAGCGGGAGCCACGAGCAGTACGTC. Protein product: CASPNEASGSHEQYV.